This T cell receptor beta chain originates from a study of cytomegalovirus exposure and HLA in healthy donors. Whole-study context: A subsequent analysis stated that the 120 or so validation repertoires were run on the same platform as the roughly 670 first-cohort repertoires.

Clones were sequenced by immunoSEQ multiplex PCR, and TCRdb holds only the in-frame ones, with some missing. The sample yields about 130,000 clones, about 88% seen once. The study drew the donors from its roughly 130-subject validation cohort, separate from the approximately 700-subject first cohort. Sequencing was carried out using PBMCs. The sequence derives from a woman younger than 35 in good health and CMV-seropositive.

The CDR3 loop reads CASSRNGVSGNTIYF. CDR3 DNA sequence: TGTGCCAGCAGCCGTAACGGGGTTTCTGGAAACACCATATATTTT. The rearrangement links TRBV11-2 to TRBJ1-3; D uncertain. Trimming pared 5 bases from V and 1 base from J, leaving 12 bases between. Germline V gene lookup returns CDR1 SGHAT and CDR2 FQNNGV. This CDR3 region has 15 residues. Supplemented by reference TRBV11-2 and TRBJ1-3, the full variable domain reads EAGVAQSPRYKIIEKRQSVAFWCNPISGHATLYWYQQILGQGPKLLIQFQNNGVVDDSQLPKDRFSAERLKGVDSTLKIQPAKLEDSAVYLCASSRNGVSGNTIYFGEGSWLTVV.